This record concerns one T cell receptor beta chain sequence. This clone may be a read error of a much larger clone one base away. As to time point: healthy volunteer bleed at 6 weeks. The starting material, unfractionated whole blood, was used for total RNA extraction. This entry comes from a study of human T cells and chemical hapten exposure. Across the study: Slight differences in pooled library volume were the main source of varying TCR yields across samples.

The library labeled individual cDNA molecules by adding unique molecular identifiers to them. Via MiXCR, TCRdb re-called the RACE reads, giving one row per CDR3 protein. The sample includes about 65,000 distinct CDR3 sequences, around 6.1% of them seen just once. Germline CDR1 is LGHNA and CDR2 is YSLEER. The CDR3 is 14 residues long. Input material: whole blood. This TCR came from a female donor in good health. Some clones in this sample may be carry-over from other donors' samples. This sequence joins TRBV4-3 and TRBJ2-7; D gene uncertain. The CDR3 reads CASGQVVGSSEQYF. The CDR3 nucleotides are TGCGCCAGCGGCCAAGTGGTAGGGTCCTCCGAGCAGTACTTC.